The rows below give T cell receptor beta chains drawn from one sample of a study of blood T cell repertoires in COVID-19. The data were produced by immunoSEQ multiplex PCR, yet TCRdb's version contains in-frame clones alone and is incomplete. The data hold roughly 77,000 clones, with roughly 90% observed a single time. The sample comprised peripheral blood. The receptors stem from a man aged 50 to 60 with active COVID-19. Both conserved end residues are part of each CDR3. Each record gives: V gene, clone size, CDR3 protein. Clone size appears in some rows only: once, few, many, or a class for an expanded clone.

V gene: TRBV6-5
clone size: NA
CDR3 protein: CASITFRGREAFF

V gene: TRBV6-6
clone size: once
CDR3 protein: CASSTPASRQFF

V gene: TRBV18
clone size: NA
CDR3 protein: CASSPPGVTGLNTEAFF

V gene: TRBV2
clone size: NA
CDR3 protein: CASSGMVNEQFF

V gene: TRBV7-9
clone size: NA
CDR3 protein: CASSSGEIREISGNTIYF

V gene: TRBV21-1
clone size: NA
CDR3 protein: CASSGFRGGDSYEQYF

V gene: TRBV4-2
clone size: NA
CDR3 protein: CASSQEGDISYEQYF

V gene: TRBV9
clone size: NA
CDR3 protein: CASSRQGGSGNTIYF

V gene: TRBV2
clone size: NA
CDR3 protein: CASSLGDRPYF

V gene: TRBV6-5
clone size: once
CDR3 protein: CASQTGNRYEQYF

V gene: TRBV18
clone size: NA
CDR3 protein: CASSPRETTGELFF

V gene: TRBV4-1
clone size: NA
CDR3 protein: CASSQPNRDVQGYTF

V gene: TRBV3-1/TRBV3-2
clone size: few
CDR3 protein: CASRGTGGSIYF

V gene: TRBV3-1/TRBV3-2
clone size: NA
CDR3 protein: CASSRWTGSEQYF

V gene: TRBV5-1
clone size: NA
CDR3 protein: CASSFGSGSFDYNEQFF

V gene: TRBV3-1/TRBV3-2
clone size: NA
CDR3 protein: CASSQVAGVGVEQYF

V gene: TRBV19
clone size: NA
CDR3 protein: CASSERGGIGSYEQYF

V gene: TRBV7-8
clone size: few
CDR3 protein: CASSLGPGLLETQYF

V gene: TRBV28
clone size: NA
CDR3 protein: CASSLGGAGSYGYTF

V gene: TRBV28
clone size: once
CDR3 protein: CASSPPPGQGAYEQYF

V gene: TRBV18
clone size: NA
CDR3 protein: CASSPRTGGGEQFF

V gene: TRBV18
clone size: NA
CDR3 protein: CASSPPTGFEQYF

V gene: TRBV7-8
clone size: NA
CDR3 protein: CATSPQGLKTQYF